This record looks at one T cell receptor beta chain sequence and its context. Its antigen remains unknown. This entry comes from a study of cytomegalovirus exposure and HLA in healthy donors. PCR primers comprised 60 Vbeta and 13 Jbeta primers. TCRdb keeps only in-frame clones here, not all; method: immunoSEQ multiplex PCR. Of about 230,000 clones detected, 70% to 85% appear once; the ten largest clones hold over 0.5%. This CDR3 region has 14 residues. After removal of 3 bases from V and 7 bases from J, the junction contained 3 bases not matched to a gene. The germline V gene encodes CDR1 LNHDA and CDR2 SQIVND (reference sequence). General study results and limits: In vitro assays verified that three CMV-associated chains recognized CMV antigens specifically. High sensitivity and specificity were reportedly achieved when the classifier diagnosed cytomegalovirus status.

This clonotype was sampled from a woman between 40 and 55 years old in good health and CMV-seronegative. The sequenced sample was PBMCs. The V call is TRBV19, the J call TRBJ2-2, with 9 bases identical to TRBD2. This chain's CDR3 is CASSIGTSHGELFF. CDR3 in DNA: TGTGCCAGTAGTATTGGGACTAGCCACGGGGAGCTGTTTTTT.